This TCR beta chain was recovered during a study of cytotoxic CD8 clonotypes in ibrutinib-treated CLL (dated by TCRdb to about 2021). With respect to the entire study: In this cohort, over 14 patients were treatment-naive and ten to eleven were relapsed/refractory, while fewer than 18 had unmutated IGHV. Samples averaged around 280,000 productive templates and 90,000 to 95,000 productive rearrangements. Response samples were taken after a median of approximately 12 months on treatment, ranging from about 6 to 40 months. Every remission and progressive disease sample was obtained while ibrutinib was still being received by the patients. Cryopreserved peripheral blood mononuclear cells were collected before treatment, at response, and at either disease progression or sustained remission. Longitudinal samples were obtainable from about 30% of the roughly 90 participants in the trial. Responses were partial in around 24 patients and complete in 2; after median about 63 months follow-up, about 14 stayed in remission and about 12 progressed. Here is what the overall study found, with its caveats: Lymph node repertoires were not examined, and the timing of sampling was not matched between patients in sustained remission and those whose disease progressed. Public clonotypes were rare and either shrank or stayed stable during treatment, and the rise in clonality at ibrutinib response reflected expansion of private clonotypes. An increase in clonality was observed at ibrutinib response, with clonality remaining stable during sustained remission and falling back toward baseline at progression. Baseline clonality exceeded that of age-matched healthy donors and correlated strongly with circulating CD8+ T-cell counts.

Each clonotype received, on average, 10x coverage in deep resolution sequencing performed on a MiSeq, where the target depth lay between 1 in 1 million and 1 in 200,000 T cells. The immunoSEQ hsTCRB Kit was used to generate TCR beta libraries. The study's own analysis went as follows. ImmunoSEQ Data Assistant and ImmunoSEQ Analyzer were used for data analysis, and V, D and J genes were assigned according to IMGT definitions. Clonality, which ranges from 0 to 1, was calculated as one minus the normalized Shannon entropy of productive rearrangement frequencies. Only overrepresented clonotypes making up at least 0.05% of the repertoire of each patient were included in the public clonotype analysis. Some 13 age-matched healthy donor repertoires from immuneACCESS served as clonality controls. Drawn from immuneACCESS, this table holds only the in-frame rearrangements with V and J called that TCRdb kept. Clones are partly lost; checked studies trace under half to an unresolved V gene and leave the rest unexplained. The V and J calls and clone size come from that table; D and trimming were worked out from the DNA. The sample table holds 35,000 to 55,000 clones, of which around 68% were seen once. The ten largest clones capture around 13% of the sample.

CDR1 and CDR2 are drawn from the germline V gene: MDHEN, SYDVKM. The CDR3 goes from the cysteine to the phenylalanine over 16 residues. The DNA shown is the 48-base CDR3, in frame from base 1. V and J are trimmed by 8 bases and 5 bases, and the gene matches miss 6 bases of the junction. Of note for this clone: It lacks a known antigen. No quality values exist for individual bases; no much larger clone is one base distant.

Reading the label with the study, this specimen's time point is: roughly 12 months on ibrutinib. For TCR beta library preparation, roughly 2 micrograms of genomic DNA were extracted from the cryopreserved PBMCs. Longitudinal blood samples from CLL patients receiving ibrutinib monotherapy were subjected to high-throughput TCR beta sequencing. The patients took part in an open-label, single-center phase 2 trial of ibrutinib monotherapy. In this chain, TRBV28 is recombined with TRBJ2-2; a stretch of 15 junction bases matches TRBD2. This sequence originates from a human donor with chronic lymphocytic leukemia. Sample: PBMCs, taken after 12 months of ibrutinib treatment. CDR3 reads: CASRTSGGARTGELFF. The sequenced DNA: TGTGCCAGCCGGACTAGCGGGGGGGCTCGAACCGGGGAGCTGTTTTTT.